The 32 T cell receptor beta chains reported below all come from one sample, sequenced in a study of cytomegalovirus exposure and HLA in healthy donors (dated by TCRdb to 2016 to 2017). Receptor amplification or capture employed the immunoSEQ multiplex PCR assay. The table was pulled from immuneACCESS by TCRdb, which kept in-frame rearrangements only. Such tables lose some clones; where checked, under half of the loss comes from unresolved V genes, and the rest has no known cause. This sample is represented by approximately 160,000 clones; roughly 90% of them were singletons. Jointly, the top ten make up approximately 5% of the sample. Sequences were obtained from PBMCs. The receptor set was obtained from a woman in her thirties in good health and CMV-seronegative.

This chain uses TRBV7-2 with TRBJ1-1, with D possibly being TRBD1 (5 bases). Germline V gene lookup returns CDR1 SGHTA and CDR2 FQGNSA. The CDR3 is made up of 13 amino acids. V was trimmed by 2 bases and J by 3 bases, leaving 7 bases between them. Here the CDR3 reads CASSLRGDTEAFF. In DNA, the CDR3 is TGTGCCAGCAGCTTACGGGGGGACACTGAAGCTTTCTTT.

This chain joins TRBV6-4 and TRBJ2-1; D not resolved. There are 15 residues in the CDR3. Germline assignment: CDR1 MRHNA and CDR2 SNTAGT. V gave up 5 bases and J gave up 1 base, with 12 bases separating them. This chain's CDR3 is CASSREAISYNEQFF. CDR3 bases: TGTGCCAGCAGTAGAGAGGCCATTTCCTACAATGAGCAGTTCTTC.

This chain joins TRBV5-1 and TRBJ2-7, with 9 bases matching TRBD1. CDR1 and CDR2 (germline): SGHRS, YFSETQ. The CDR3 has 16 residues. Trimming took 4 bases from V and 7 from J; bases not matched to a gene: 15. This chain's CDR3 is CASSVLHRDRAREQYF. CDR3 nucleotides: TGCGCCAGCAGCGTGTTACACCGGGACAGGGCGCGTGAGCAGTACTTC.

A single count supports this clone. This chain connects TRBV5-1 to TRBJ2-1; maybe TRBD1 (6 bases). The CDR3 is made up of 12 amino acids. V lost 2 bases and J lost 10, with 10 bases in between. CDR1 is SGHRS and CDR2 is YFSETQ in the germline V gene. DNA for the CDR3: TGCGCCAGCAGCTTCGGGACAATCGAGCAGTTCTTC. It translates to CASSFGTIEQFF.

The chain joins TRBV2 to TRBJ2-5; no definite D call. V lost 1 base and J lost 4, with 7 bases in between. This CDR3 has 13 amino acids. Looked up from germline, CDR1 is SNHLY and CDR2 is FYNNEI. The CDR3 reads CASSEEVGETQYF. CDR3 nucleotides: TGTGCCAGCAGTGAAGAGGTTGGAGAGACCCAGTACTTC.

The rearrangement joins TRBV5-1 to TRBJ2-7, with a tentative D call TRBD1 (6 bases). The CDR3 runs to 15 residues. Trimming removed 1 base from V and 0 bases from J, with 11 bases in between. Germline V CDR1 and CDR2: SGHRS, YFSETQ. The CDR3 is CASSLRQGSSYEQYF. The CDR3 coding sequence is TGCGCCAGCAGCTTGAGGCAGGGGAGCTCCTACGAGCAGTACTTC.

The chain links TRBV7-3 to TRBJ2-3; no clear D gene. There are 14 residues in the CDR3. Germline-derived CDR1 and CDR2 are SGHTA and FQGTGA. Trimming pared 0 bases from V and 4 bases from J, leaving 8 bases between. CDR3 bases: TGTGCCAGCAGCTTAACGGACCGGGCAGATACGCAGTATTTT. Translation gives CASSLTDRADTQYF.

The chain has TRBV29-1 and TRBJ1-1; D remains unclear. V lost 5 bases to trimming and J lost 3 bases, with 13 bases between them. The CDR3 length is 13 residues. The germline gives CDR1 SQVTM, CDR2 ANQGSEA. CDR3 residues: CSVTILMDTEAFF. CDR3 nucleotide sequence: TGCAGCGTTACCATTTTAATGGACACTGAAGCTTTCTTT. The whole variable domain, remainder taken from reference TRBV29-1 and TRBJ1-1, is SAVISQKPSRDICQRGTSLTIQCQVDSQVTMMFWYRQQPGQSLTLIATANQGSEATYESGFVIDKFPISRPNLTFSTLTVSNMSPEDSSIYLCSVTILMDTEAFFGQGTRLTVV.

The V call is TRBV19, the J call TRBJ2-7, with D perhaps matching TRBD2 (6 bases). The CDR3 sequence is 17 residues long. Trimming shortened V by 1 base and J by 3 bases, and 19 bases separated the two germline ends. Germline-derived CDR1 and CDR2 are LNHDA and SQIVND (reference sequence). CDR3 DNA sequence: TGTGCCAGTAGTATAGGAGGAGGGAAGGAGCTAGACTACGAGCAGTACTTC. This codes for CASSIGGGKELDYEQYF.

The gene calls are TRBV4-1 and TRBJ2-7, with 8 nucleotides matching TRBD1. Germline lookup yields CDR1 MGHRA and CDR2 YSYEKL. Trimming removed 1 base from V and 1 base from J; junction bases left unmatched: 3. The CDR3 is 15 residues long. CDR3 in DNA: TGCGCCAGCAGCCAAGTATGGGACAGGTCCTACGAGCAGTACTTC. It translates to CASSQVWDRSYEQYF.

The chain couples TRBV6-1 to TRBJ1-1; tentatively, D is TRBD1 (6 bases). V was trimmed by 5 bases and J by 2 bases, leaving 12 bases between them. CDR1 and CDR2 (germline): MNHNS, SASEGT. The CDR3 has 14 amino acids. CDR3 nucleotides: TGTGCCAGCAGTCATGCAGGGGACAACACTGAAGCTTTCTTT. Translated: CASSHAGDNTEAFF.

This clone was picked up one time. The chain employs TRBV4-3 and TRBJ1-4; D might be TRBD1 (5 bases). CDR3 size: 15 residues. The germline V gene encodes CDR1 LGHNA and CDR2 YSLEER. The V gene lost 0 bases and the J gene lost 10 bases, with 15 bases spanning the gap. The CDR3 sequence is CASSQEDGGVGKLFF. CDR3 DNA sequence: TGCGCCAGCAGCCAAGAAGATGGAGGGGTCGGAAAACTGTTTTTT.

CDR3 coding DNA: TGTGCCAGCAGCCCCGTTGCGGGAGCCACCTACAATGAGCAGTTCTTC. Encoded protein: CASSPVAGATYNEQFF. The rearrangement links TRBV5-4 to TRBJ2-1; 7 bases are shared with TRBD2. The CDR3 runs to 16 residues. Germline loops: CDR1 SGHNT, CDR2 YYREEE (reference sequence). The trim removed 4 bases at V and 2 bases at J, leaving 9 bases unmatched.

V is TRBV2 and J is TRBJ2-4, with TRBD2 matching over 10 bases. Germline loops: CDR1 SNHLY, CDR2 FYNNEI. Trimming cost V 4 bases and J 6 bases; bases outside gene matches: 6. This CDR3 is 15 amino acids long. For the CDR3, the DNA is TGTGCCAGCAGTGCGGTAGCGGGAGGAACAAACATTCAGTACTTC. Encoded protein: CASSAVAGGTNIQYF. The whole variable domain, remainder taken from reference TRBV2 and TRBJ2-4, is EPEVTQTPSHQVTQMGQEVILRCVPISNHLYFYWYRQILGQKVEFLVSFYNNEISEKSEIFDDQFSVERPDGSNFTLKIRSTKLEDSAMYFCASSAVAGGTNIQYFGAGTRLSVL.

The chain couples TRBV19 to TRBJ1-6; 8 bases align to TRBD1. The germline CDR1 and CDR2 sequences are LNHDA and SQIVND (reference sequence). The CDR3 is made up of 15 amino acids. V lost 6 bases to trimming and J lost 7 bases; unmatched junction nucleotides: 8. The CDR3 DNA is TGTGCCAGTAGCGGGGGCAGGGGGCCGAATTCACCCCTCCACTTT. It yields the protein CASSGGRGPNSPLHF.

The chain couples TRBV28 to TRBJ2-7; D unclear. Trimming removed 6 bases from V and 5 bases from J, with 23 bases in between. The CDR3 length is 16 residues. The V gene's germline CDR1 is MDHEN and CDR2 SYDVKM. The CDR3 DNA reads TGTGCCAGCAGCCCCGCTCTTGTCGGCCTTTCCCACGAGCAGTACTTC. Translation gives CASSPALVGLSHEQYF.

V and J are TRBV7-2 and TRBJ1-6, with D perhaps TRBD1 (5 bases). The CDR3 consists of 14 residues. V lost 1 base to trimming and J lost 11 bases, with 12 bases between them. From germline, CDR1 is SGHTA and CDR2 FQGNSA. The CDR3 sequence is CASSLGGAGAPLHF. Written as DNA, the CDR3 is TGTGCCAGCAGCTTAGGTGGGGCCGGGGCACCCCTCCACTTT. Drawing the rest from reference TRBV7-2 and TRBJ1-6, the complete variable domain is GAGVSQSPSNKVTEKGKDVELRCDPISGHTALYWYRQSLGQGLEFLIYFQGNSAPDKSGLPSDRFSAERTGGSVSTLTIQRTQQEDSAVYLCASSLGGAGAPLHFGNGTRLTVT.

The CDR3 DNA sequence: TGTGCCAGCGAAAATTCGGCGCTGTACACTGAAGCTTTCTTT. Translation gives CASENSALYTEAFF. The rearrangement uses TRBV25-1 and TRBJ1-1; unclear D gene. This CDR3 is 14 amino acids long. V shed 8 bases and J shed 3 bases, with 16 bases lying between them. Germline V gene data show CDR1 as MGHDK and CDR2 as SYGVNS.

This sequence joins TRBV7-9 and TRBJ2-4, with 7 nucleotides matching TRBD2. J lost 1 base, V lost 5 bases, and 5 bases had no gene match. This CDR3 comprises 15 residues. Germline CDR1 is SEHNR and CDR2 is FQNEAQ (reference sequence). CDR3 DNA: TGTGCCAGCAGCCCACTAGCGATGGCCAAAAACATTCAGTACTTC. Translated, it gives CASSPLAMAKNIQYF.

The chain employs TRBV19 and TRBJ2-1; 8 bases fit TRBD2. Losses at the gene ends were 9 bases for V and 4 bases for J; bases not matched to a gene: 11. Germline assignment: CDR1 LNHDA and CDR2 SQIVND (reference sequence). The CDR3 sequence is 15 residues long. CDR3 residues: CASRSSGSGYNEQFF. The DNA for the CDR3 is TGTGCCAGCCGCTCAAGCGGGAGTGGGTACAATGAGCAGTTCTTC.

The rearrangement uses TRBV18 and TRBJ1-3; the D is unclear. The CDR3 is 12 residues long. Germline V lookup: CDR1 KGHSH, CDR2 LQKENI. The V end was cut by 11 bases, the J end by 1 base, with 9 bases between. CDR3 sequence (DNA): TGTGCCGCTGGGGTTTCTGGAAACACCATATATTTT. Its protein is CAAGVSGNTIYF.

V usage is TRBV19 and J usage is TRBJ1-5; D is possibly TRBD1 (5 bases). The V end lost 6 bases, the J end lost 4 bases, and 19 bases lay between the germline ends. Germline loops: CDR1 LNHDA, CDR2 SQIVND (reference sequence). There are 16 residues in the CDR3. As DNA, the CDR3 is TGTGCCAGTAGCGTGCTGGGACCTCTACCGAATCAGCCCCAGCATTTT. It specifies CASSVLGPLPNQPQHF.

This chain joins TRBV29-1 and TRBJ1-2, with 7 bases fitting TRBD1. CDR1 and CDR2 from the germline V gene are SQVTM and ANQGSEA. The CDR3 has 14 residues. V lost 6 bases and J lost 2; bases outside the gene matches: 9. The CDR3 region is CSVQGGAVNYGYTF. For the CDR3, the DNA is TGCAGCGTCCAGGGGGGTGCGGTAAACTATGGCTACACCTTC.

The chain recombines TRBV6-5 with TRBJ2-1; 11 bases are a match to TRBD1. This CDR3 comprises 15 residues. CDR1 and CDR2 from the germline V gene are MNHEY and SVGAGI. V lost 4 bases, J lost 6 bases, and 5 bases stayed unmatched. This CDR3 reads CASSSPGQGGNEQFF. In DNA form, the CDR3 reads TGTGCCAGCAGTTCACCGGGACAGGGGGGCAATGAGCAGTTCTTC.

The chain employs TRBV10-3 and TRBJ2-6; D is unresolved. Germline-derived CDR1 and CDR2 are ENHRY and SYGVKD. Trimming left V 6 bases short and J 0 bases short, with 6 bases between. The CDR3 has 14 residues. The CDR3 DNA reads as TGTGCCATCAGCGGGCCCTCTGGGGCCAACGTCCTGACTTTC. This sequence encodes CAISGPSGANVLTF.

V gene TRBV5-4 combines with J gene TRBJ2-5; tentative D call: TRBD2 (5 bases). Trimming removed 4 bases from V and 7 bases from J, with 14 bases in between. The CDR3 contains 13 residues. Germline-derived CDR1 and CDR2 are SGHNT and YYREEE (reference sequence). DNA of the CDR3: TGTGCCAGCAGCATGGACTCGAGCGGGACCCAGTACTTC. It codes for CASSMDSSGTQYF.

This sequence joins TRBV27 and TRBJ1-5, with D possibly TRBD1 on 6 matching bases. The V gene lost 0 bases and the J gene lost 7 bases, with 7 bases spanning the gap. The CDR3 is 13 residues long. Germline V CDR1 and CDR2: MNHEY, SMNVEV (reference sequence). CDR3: CASSLSQGQPQHF. The CDR3 DNA reads as TGTGCCAGCAGTTTATCGCAGGGGCAGCCCCAGCATTTT.

The V and J genes are TRBV11-1 and TRBJ1-1, with a tentative D call TRBD1 (5 bases). The CDR3 totals 13 residues. V lost 5 bases to trimming and J lost 2 bases, with 9 bases between them. Germline-derived CDR1 and CDR2 are SGHAT and FQDESV (reference sequence). This CDR3 reads CASSLQANTEAFF. CDR3 coding DNA: TGTGCCAGCAGCCTACAGGCTAACACTGAAGCTTTCTTT.

The V gene is TRBV7-9, the J gene TRBJ1-1; unclear D gene. This CDR3 is 14 amino acids long. V gave up 5 bases and J gave up 4 bases, with 14 bases separating them. The germline gives CDR1 SEHNR, CDR2 FQNEAQ (reference sequence). The DNA of the CDR3 is TGTGCCAGCAGCCTCGGACTCGATACCACTGAAGCTTTCTTT. Translating it yields CASSLGLDTTEAFF.

The gene calls are TRBV7-2 and TRBJ1-1; 8 bases align to TRBD1. CDR3 length equals 16 residues. With 1 base clipped from V and 2 bases from J, the junction kept 6 bases outside the gene matches. Germline values: CDR1 SGHTA, CDR2 FQGNSA. DNA for the CDR3: TGTGCCAGCAGCTTAGGCAGGGGGCCCCTAAACACTGAAGCTTTCTTT. Protein product: CASSLGRGPLNTEAFF.

The gene calls are TRBV5-1 and TRBJ2-1; D remains unclear. Per germline, CDR1 SGHRS and CDR2 YFSETQ. This CDR3 has 13 amino acids. The V and J ends lost 0 bases and 10 bases respectively, with 11 bases between them. The CDR3 sequence is CASSLAVQFEQFF. The CDR3 nucleotides read TGCGCCAGCAGCTTGGCCGTGCAGTTCGAGCAGTTCTTC.

In its sample, this clone was seen a few times. The genes are TRBV2 and TRBJ2-7; 7 nucleotides line up with TRBD1. V was clipped by 5 bases and J by 2 bases; unmatched bases: 3. The germline V gene encodes CDR1 SNHLY and CDR2 FYNNEI. The CDR3 totals 13 residues. CDR3 nucleotide sequence: TGTGCCAGCAGTACCGGGACAGCCTACGAGCAGTACTTC. Its translation is CASSTGTAYEQYF.